Each of the 30 T cell receptor beta chains below was sequenced from the same sample in a study of cytomegalovirus exposure and HLA in healthy donors. PCR was performed using 60 Vbeta and 13 Jbeta primers. TCRdb keeps only in-frame clones here, not all; method: immunoSEQ multiplex PCR. The data show some 90,000 clones, more than 75% seen once. The sequencing input was PBMCs. These receptors all come from a man between 25 and 39 years old in good health and CMV-seropositive.

The chain recombines TRBV5-8 with TRBJ2-3; weak D call: TRBD2 (5 bases). The V end lost 6 bases, the J end lost 4 bases, and 15 bases lay between the germline ends. This CDR3 spans 14 amino acids. Germline CDR1 is SGHTS and CDR2 is YDEGEE. CDR3 region: CASTGVLWADTQYF. As DNA, the CDR3 is TGTGCCAGCACCGGGGTCCTTTGGGCAGATACGCAGTATTTT.

As for this clone: Sequence at one end of the junction differs from germline and may be a read error. Additional DNA sequences in this sample encode the identical CDR3. This chain joins TRBV5-6 and TRBJ2-3; TRBD2 is a possible D gene (6 bases). The CDR3 runs to 14 residues. Germline-derived CDR1 and CDR2 are SGHDT and YYEEEE. The CDR3, as DNA: TGCGCCAGCAGCTCTTCCTTAGCGGCTTATACGCAGTATTTT. Translation gives CASSSSLAAYTQYF.

V is TRBV29-1 and J is TRBJ2-3, with D possibly being TRBD1 (5 bases). Trimming removed 3 bases at V and 5 bases at J, with 6 bases between. In germline, CDR1 is SQVTM, CDR2 ANQGSEA. The CDR3 loop spans 11 amino acids. CDR3: CSVEGQDTQYF. The CDR3, as DNA: TGCAGCGTTGAGGGGCAAGATACGCAGTATTTT.

In this sample, this clone turned up a few times. V and J are TRBV7-6 and TRBJ1-5; D ambiguous. Germline loops: CDR1 SGHVS, CDR2 FNYEAQ. This CDR3 region has 18 residues. The V end lost 5 bases, the J end lost 0 bases, and 20 bases lay between the germline ends. The CDR3, as DNA: TGTGCCAGCAGCCTACGTCCGCCAAGCACGTATAGCAATCAGCCCCAGCATTTT. It translates to CASSLRPPSTYSNQPQHF.

This rearrangement joins TRBV28 to TRBJ2-1; TRBD2 matches at 12 bases. The CDR3 sequence is 13 residues long. Trimming cost V 8 bases and J 10 bases; bases outside gene matches: 6. The germline CDR1 and CDR2 sequences are MDHEN and SYDVKM. The CDR3, as DNA: TGTGCCAGCCGGACTAGCGGGGAGGGGGAGCAGTTCTTC. This gives the protein CASRTSGEGEQFF. The whole variable domain, remainder taken from reference TRBV28 and TRBJ2-1, is DVKVTQSSRYLVKRTGEKVFLECVQDMDHENMFWYRQDPGLGLRLIYFSYDVKMKEKGDIPEGYSVSREKKERFSLILESASTNQTSMYLCASRTSGEGEQFFGPGTRLTVL.

The CDR3: CASSYSTRANEKLFF. CDR3 bases: TGTGCCAGCAGTTACTCTACCAGGGCTAATGAAAAACTGTTTTTT. V and J are TRBV6-5 and TRBJ1-4; TRBD1 might be the D (5 bases). The V end lost 0 bases, the J end lost 3 bases, and 8 bases lay between the germline ends. Germline-derived CDR1 and CDR2 are MNHEY and SVGAGI. The CDR3 runs 15 residues.

The CDR3 loop is CASRTGERGTGELFF. The CDR3 nucleotides read TGTGCCAGCAGGACAGGGGAACGAGGCACCGGGGAGCTGTTTTTT. The chain recombines TRBV6-5 with TRBJ2-2, with TRBD1 matching 8 bases. V shed 6 bases, J shed 4 bases, and the junction held 7 bases outside the gene matches. Germline lookup yields CDR1 MNHEY and CDR2 SVGAGI. The CDR3 is made up of 15 amino acids.

The chain combines TRBV19 with TRBJ2-1; perhaps TRBD2 as D (6 bases). Germline V CDR1 and CDR2: LNHDA, SQIVND (reference sequence). Trimming shortened V by 9 bases and J by 5 bases, and 11 bases separated the two germline ends. This CDR3 spans 12 amino acids. The CDR3 loop reads CARRTKNNEQFF. In nucleotides, the CDR3 is TGTGCCAGACGGACTAAAAACAATGAGCAGTTCTTC.

The V call is TRBV29-1, the J call TRBJ2-7; 7 nucleotides align to TRBD2. Losses at the gene ends were 0 bases for V and 4 bases for J; bases not matched to a gene: 9. This CDR3 comprises 15 residues. The germline V gene encodes CDR1 SQVTM and CDR2 ANQGSEA. CDR3 region: CSVEDVQRGIYEQYF. Here the CDR3 DNA reads TGCAGCGTTGAAGATGTTCAGCGGGGAATTTACGAGCAGTACTTC.

The rearrangement uses TRBV5-1 and TRBJ1-6, with 7 positions matching TRBD1. This CDR3 comprises 17 residues. CDR1 and CDR2 from the germline V gene are SGHRS and YFSETQ. The V and J ends lost 3 bases and 7 bases, in that order; junction bases with no gene match: 13. The CDR3 sequence is CASSWTHSTGWNSPLHF. The CDR3 region has the DNA TGCGCCAGCAGCTGGACCCACTCGACAGGGTGGAATTCACCCCTCCACTTT. The full variable domain, rest sourced from reference TRBV5-1 and TRBJ1-6, is KAGVTQTPRYLIKTRGQQVTLSCSPISGHRSVSWYQQTPGQGLQFLFEYFSETQRNKGNFPGRFSGRQFSNSRSEMNVSTLELGDSALYLCASSWTHSTGWNSPLHFGNGTRLTVT.

The V and J genes are TRBV5-5 and TRBJ1-4; D gene ambiguous. CDR1 is SGHKS and CDR2 is YYEKEE in the germline V gene (reference sequence). The CDR3 loop spans 13 amino acids. V was clipped by 3 bases and J by 6 bases, with 9 bases between them. The CDR3 loop reads CASSSGADEKLFF. Written as DNA, the CDR3 is TGTGCCAGCAGCTCGGGAGCGGATGAAAAACTGTTTTTT.

This chain connects TRBV9 to TRBJ2-1; TRBD2 matches at 7 bases. The V gene's germline CDR1 is SGDLS and CDR2 YYNGEE. The CDR3 is 15 residues long. J gave up 2 bases and V 3 bases, and 5 bases lay outside the gene matches. CDR3 nucleotides: TGTGCCAGCAGCGGGTGGGGGGGGACCTACAATGAGCAGTTCTTC. It translates to CASSGWGGTYNEQFF.

The CDR3 loop is CASSPSGQLNTIYF. In DNA, the CDR3 is TGCGCCAGCAGCCCATCGGGACAACTAAACACCATATATTTT. V is TRBV5-1 and J is TRBJ1-3; D might be TRBD1 (6 bases). Deletions cut 4 bases from V and 6 bases from J, with 14 bases between. This CDR3 is built from 14 residues. Germline V gene data show CDR1 as SGHRS and CDR2 as YFSETQ.

The genes are TRBV29-1 and TRBJ2-3, with 7 bases identical to TRBD2. The CDR3 is 11 residues long. CDR1 SQVTM and CDR2 ANQGSEA come from the germline V gene. After removal of 7 bases from V and 7 bases from J, the junction contained 5 bases not matched to a gene. As DNA, the CDR3 is TGCAGCGAGCGGGAAGGCCATACGCAGTATTTT. The encoded protein is CSEREGHTQYF.

V and J are TRBV5-1 and TRBJ1-2, with 10 bases aligning to TRBD1. Looked up from germline, CDR1 is SGHRS and CDR2 is YFSETQ. With V trimmed by 3 bases and J by 2 bases, 7 bases remained unmatched. The CDR3 spans 16 residues. CDR3 sequence: CASSYVPGQGNYGYTF. For the CDR3, the DNA is TGCGCCAGCAGCTATGTTCCGGGACAGGGGAACTATGGCTACACCTTC. The whole variable domain, remainder taken from reference TRBV5-1 and TRBJ1-2, is KAGVTQTPRYLIKTRGQQVTLSCSPISGHRSVSWYQQTPGQGLQFLFEYFSETQRNKGNFPGRFSGRQFSNSRSEMNVSTLELGDSALYLCASSYVPGQGNYGYTFGSGTRLTVV.

The J gene is TRBJ2-1, the V gene TRBV15; the D gene is possibly TRBD2 (6 bases). The V end was cut by 4 bases, the J end by 13 bases, with 14 bases between. CDR3 size: 12 residues. CDR1 is LNHNV, CDR2 YYDKDF, per germline (reference sequence). Here the CDR3 DNA reads TGTGCCACCAGCACTCGGTCGGGACTCCAGTTCTTC. Its translation: CATSTRSGLQFF.

The CDR3 spells CASSVVLGGNEQFF. The DNA of the CDR3 is TGTGCCAGCAGCGTAGTACTAGGTGGGAATGAGCAGTTCTTC. The chain combines TRBV9 with TRBJ2-1; tentative D call: TRBD2 (5 bases). The CDR3 has 14 residues. CDR1 SGDLS and CDR2 YYNGEE come from the germline V gene. V dropped 0 bases and J dropped 7 bases, with 11 bases sitting between them. Filled out from reference TRBV9 and TRBJ2-1, the complete variable domain reads DSGVTQTPKHLITATGQRVTLRCSPRSGDLSVYWYQQSLDQGLQFLIQYYNGEERAKGNILERFSAQQFPDLHSELNLSSLELGDSALYFCASSVVLGGNEQFFGPGTRLTVL.

This chain uses TRBV7-3 with TRBJ1-2; TRBD1 might be the D (5 bases). V lost 1 base, J lost 0 bases, and 24 bases lay in between. The CDR3 runs 20 residues. Germline CDR1 is SGHTA and CDR2 is FQGTGA. Here the CDR3 DNA reads TGTGCCAGCAGCTTAAAAAAGCCCTCCGGGGGGGAGAGGACTAACTATGGCTACACCTTC. It yields the protein CASSLKKPSGGERTNYGYTF.

A single count supports this clone. This chain connects TRBV5-1 to TRBJ2-1; D remains ambiguous. This CDR3 has 14 amino acids. Trimming removed 0 bases from V and 4 bases from J, with 8 bases in between. The germline V gene has CDR1 SGHRS and CDR2 YFSETQ. CDR3 sequence: CASSLGADYNEQFF. The CDR3 nucleotides read TGCGCCAGCAGCTTGGGAGCCGATTACAATGAGCAGTTCTTC.

This chain joins TRBV13 and TRBJ2-7; 8 positions agree with TRBD2. This CDR3 is 12 amino acids long. Trimming at V came to 0 bases and at J to 12 bases, leaving 4 bases not matched to a gene. Per the germline V gene, CDR1 is PRHDT and CDR2 is FYEKMQ (reference sequence). The CDR3 protein is CASSLGQRESYF. In DNA form, the CDR3 reads TGTGCCAGCAGCTTAGGCCAGCGGGAGTCGTACTTC.

In regard to this clone: One end of the junction is discordant with germline, which a read error may explain. The CDR3 region has the DNA TGTTCCAGCAGCCTTACGGACAAACAGTTCTTC. Residues: CSSSLTDKQFF. V and J are TRBV7-9 and TRBJ2-1; D is perhaps TRBD1 (5 bases). The CDR3 has 11 amino acids. Germline V gives CDR1 SEHNR, CDR2 FQNEAQ (reference sequence).

This clone occurred a few times. V usage is TRBV21-1 and J usage is TRBJ1-2; the D call in the table, TRBD1, was not verified against the DNA. TRBV21-1 is flagged as a pseudogene. The length of the CDR3 is 12 residues. Written as DNA, the CDR3 is TGTGCCAGCAGCATAACAGGGGGAGGCTACACCTTC. Amino acid sequence: CASSITGGGYTF.

This rearrangement joins TRBV18 to TRBJ1-1; D might be TRBD1 (6 bases). The germline CDR1 and CDR2 sequences are KGHSH and LQKENI. This CDR3 has 15 residues. The germline V and J ends were trimmed by 4 bases and 1 base, with 13 bases remaining between them. The CDR3 reads CASSLTPGQNTEAFF. CDR3 in DNA: TGTGCCAGCTCACTAACACCGGGACAGAACACTGAAGCTTTCTTT. Combining the CDR3 with reference TRBV18 and TRBJ1-1 gives the whole variable domain NAGVMQNPRHLVRRRGQEARLRCSPMKGHSHVYWYRQLPEEGLKFMVYLQKENIIDESGMPKERFSAEFPKEGPSILRIQQVVRGDSAAYFCASSLTPGQNTEAFFGQGTRLTVV.

A single count supports this clone. The rearrangement joins TRBV5-5 to TRBJ2-5; possibly TRBD1 for D (6 bases). V lost 0 bases, J lost 2 bases, and 14 bases lay in between. Germline V CDR1 and CDR2: SGHKS, YYEKEE (reference sequence). This CDR3 comprises 16 residues. For the CDR3, the DNA is TGTGCCAGCAGCTTGGCAAGGGGGTCTCAGCAAGAGACCCAGTACTTC. Its protein is CASSLARGSQQETQYF.

The chain couples TRBV7-9 to TRBJ2-7; 7 bases map to TRBD2. The germline V gene encodes CDR1 SEHNR and CDR2 FQNEAQ (reference sequence). There are 12 residues in the CDR3. CDR3 sequence reads: CSSSPDGGEQYV. CDR3 sequence (DNA): TGTTCCAGCAGCCCAGACGGGGGGGAGCAGTACGTC.

The chain employs TRBV4-1 and TRBJ1-2; D remains ambiguous. Per germline, CDR1 MGHRA and CDR2 YSYEKL. The CDR3 consists of 15 residues. Deletions cut 1 base from V and 3 bases from J, with 12 bases between. The CDR3 sequence is CASSQVPDIYYGYTF. CDR3 DNA sequence: TGCGCCAGCAGCCAAGTCCCTGACATCTACTATGGCTACACCTTC.

This clone showed up just a few times. The chain recombines TRBV28 with TRBJ1-4, with 8 bases identical to TRBD1. Germline CDR1 is MDHEN and CDR2 is SYDVKM. The CDR3 has 17 residues. Germline trimming cut 4 bases from V and 10 bases from J; bases unmatched to any gene: 17. The CDR3 nucleotides read TGTGCCAGCAGTTCTCTGTATTCGGGACAGGAAAGGGCAAAACTGTTTTTT. As protein: CASSSLYSGQERAKLFF.

The V gene is TRBV5-4, the J gene TRBJ2-3; the match to TRBD2 covers 11 bases. Germline V gene sequence: CDR1 SGHNT, CDR2 YYREEE (reference sequence). The CDR3 contains 16 residues. The V segment lost 3 bases and the J segment 4 bases; nucleotides outside the gene matches: 7. CDR3 coding DNA: TGTGCCAGCAGCTCGGATAGCGGGAGGGCGGCAGATACGCAGTATTTT. Encoded protein: CASSSDSGRAADTQYF.

The chain recombines TRBV2 with TRBJ2-5, with a weak D call TRBD1 (6 bases). Gene TRBJ2-7 matches the end of the DNA better, so the J call may be wrong. The germline V gene has CDR1 SNHLY and CDR2 FYNNEI. The CDR3 runs to 14 residues. CDR3: CASSESRGYSEQYF. The CDR3 DNA sequence: TGTGCCAGCAGTGAGTCCAGGGGATATAGCGAGCAGTACTTC.

The chain combines TRBV6-1 with TRBJ2-7; unclear D gene. Germline V gene data show CDR1 as MNHNS and CDR2 as SASEGT. Trimming took off 2 bases at V and 4 bases at J, with 9 bases between the two ends. The CDR3 runs to 13 residues. The CDR3 loop is CASSETVSYEQYV. The CDR3 nucleotides read TGTGCCAGCAGTGAAACAGTCAGTTACGAGCAGTACGTC.